This T cell receptor beta chain was identified during a study of response to subunit inactivated influenza vaccine. The CDR3 has 16 amino acids. The trim removed 0 bases at V and 7 bases at J, leaving 6 bases unmatched. CDR1 is SGDLS and CDR2 is YYNGEE in the germline V gene. MiXCR was run by TCRdb on the RT-PCR reads, yielding one entry per CDR3 protein. The sample holds a few hundred thousand distinct CDR3 sequences, 20% to 25% seen once. Ten or more counts support this clonotype. The receptor comes from a man in his fifties or sixties who received an inactivated influenza vaccine. This chain joins TRBV9 and TRBJ2-1; 11 nucleotides align to TRBD2. The sequencing here drew on PBMCs from blood, taken 21 months after vaccination. CDR3 amino acids: CASSVEWASGGNEQFF. CDR3 DNA: TGTGCCAGCAGCGTAGAGTGGGCTAGCGGGGGGAATGAGCAGTTCTTC.